This paragraph covers one TCR beta chain sequence. Its antigen remains undetermined. Per-base quality was not reported, and no clone a single base away is much larger than it. The cohort comprised several hundred healthy bone marrow donors. At the time of sampling, all cohort members were nominally healthy, though unrecorded immune exposures were likely present. The donor was CMV seropositive and was included in the group of 270 or so seropositive cohort members. A peripheral blood sample was provided by each donor, and peripheral blood mononuclear cells were used for TCR beta sequencing. The Qiagen DNeasy Blood Extraction Kit was used to extract genomic DNA from the blood cell samples. According to the germline V gene, CDR1 reads SGHVS and CDR2 reads FQNEAQ. The CDR3 holds 15 amino acids from the cysteine to the phenylalanine. Only CDR3 DNA remains: 45 bases, in frame from the first base. V gives up 3 bases and J gives up 4 bases, and the segment between their germline ends measures 15 bases.

These data originate in a study of cytomegalovirus exposure and HLA in healthy donors (dated by TCRdb to 2015 to 2018). Context from the whole study: According to an earlier analysis of several hundred of the donors, about 179 million T cells yielded some 110 million unique TCR beta sequences and less than 300 Gb of sequence data. About 280 gigabases of sequencing data and 78 million or so unique TCR sequences were included in an early release covering over 600 HLA-typed donors. Of the roughly 410 genotyped donors, more than 75% were placed in the genetic ancestry cluster associated with self-reported Caucasian donors. The study aimed to test whether signatures of past pathogen exposure could be identified by cataloging public T cell receptors. The T cell repertoires of several hundred subjects were profiled by immunosequencing and related to cytomegalovirus serostatus. A separate validation cohort of 100 to 150 different subjects was used in addition to the approximately 670-subject first cohort. To predict cytomegalovirus infection status, the study brought together high-throughput TCR immunosequencing, statistical association of individual TCRs with disease status, and machine learning. To study patterns of TCR occurrence, a later analysis re-analyzed previously published TCR beta repertoires from several hundred donors and added high-resolution HLA genotyping. In the later analysis, no new phenotypic data were used to find candidate immune exposures; instead, reliance was placed on TCR beta sequences and their occurrence across donors. An earlier analysis of 450 to 750 of the donors used high-throughput TCR beta sequencing to judge whether each TCR beta V gene segment behaved as functional or pseudogenic. Donor age, sex, ethnicity and CMV serostatus were collected together with the repertoire data. Genome-wide SNP genotypes for about three fifths of the roughly 670 donors were used in a later genetic analysis, which treated that subset as a discovery cohort. All discovery cohort repertoires had been generated on a single sequencing platform. Class I and class II HLA loci were covered by the typing at four-digit resolution. The number of donors typed differed by locus, with 629-630 for A, B, C, DRB1 and DQB1, 522 for DQA1, 600 to 610 for DPA1, and around 450 for DPB1. Because of strong linkage in the cohort, roughly 5 DR-DQ haplotypes were treated as single units for association and clustering. Among almost 400 genotyped donors of the cohort, an average of roughly 240,000 unique TCR beta nucleotide sequences were sequenced per donor, roughly 20% of them non-productive. Summary of the overall study and its limitations: In vitro tests confirmed that a few of the cytomegalovirus-associated TCR beta chains recognize cytomegalovirus antigens. Because some donors lacked HLA typing at each locus, the association tests relied only on the typed subset. Cytomegalovirus status was reported to be diagnosed by the classifier with high specificity and sensitivity in both the original and validation cohorts. Linkage disequilibrium might explain the correlated functional status among segregating V segments, but an unknown experimental factor could not be excluded. The study listed 164 TCR beta chains as associated with cytomegalovirus. Because counts were too low, about 18 rarely observed V segments, including chromosome 9 orphons, were excluded from the earlier analysis of 587 of the donors. In an earlier analysis of about 600 of the donors, most TCR beta V segments appeared in productive rearrangements about 87% or about 30% of the time, broadly matching IMGT annotations. The only immune exposure information available for the cohort was CMV serostatus. Most TCR sequences were seen in very few donors, while some public TCRs were found in many individuals. Compared with the approximately 700-donor mean, donors in an Asian-associated ancestry cluster had fewer N-insertions in productive TCRs, according to a later genetic analysis. A further reported finding was that TCR beta sequences accurately predicted the HLA-A and HLA-B alleles for most subjects in the first cohort. In a later analysis, most CMV-associated TCR beta chains were found to appear HLA-restricted, with HLA associations seemingly driven largely by CMV exposure. In this cohort, only TCR beta chains were sequenced, and detectable features were limited by the absence of alpha or paired-chain data. According to the authors, the approach could potentially be generalized to other disease states and immunological phenotypes. Specific HLA alleles were associated with around 18,000 TCR beta sequences at a false discovery rate of 0.05 in a later analysis. V-gene and J-gene trimming of TCR beta chains was associated with a missense DCLRE1C variant in a later genetic analysis, and the association was replicated in an independent cohort. A cluster of highly shared sequence variants was judged likely to represent a technical artifact of the sequencing pipeline. In a later analysis, HLA-associated TCR beta chains were found to be more clonally expanded and to have lower generation probabilities than equally common non-associated chains. In a later analysis, several top co-occurrence clusters were reported to appear linked to parvovirus B19, influenza, CMV and Epstein-Barr virus. Roughly uniform sequencing depth across donors was assumed in presence/absence analyses, although this assumption may not hold. Assigning TCR associations to individual alleles was difficult when HLA alleles, especially DR and DQ, strongly co-occurred. Some IMGT-functional V segments, including TRBV6-2 and TRBV6-3, could not be distinguished by the 87-base-pair reads and were therefore excluded. In a later analysis, the rate of TCR association differed among HLA loci, with DRB1 alleles having the most associated TCRs and HLA-C alleles having the fewest.

Receptors were amplified or captured by the immunoSEQ multiplex PCR assay. The multiplex PCR relied on a mix of 60 forward primers for TCR Vbeta segments and 13 reverse primers for TCR Jbeta segments. The CDR3 region of rearranged TCR beta genes was amplified from genomic DNA with a multiplex PCR assay. The amplified TCR beta libraries were sequenced on the Illumina HiSeq System as 87-base-pair reads. Per the original workflow: Across the roughly 700 repertoires, a later analysis counted around 80 million unique TCR beta chains, 9.5 million to 12 million of which were shared by at least two donors. To remove PCR and sequencing errors, raw reads were error-corrected and collapsed into unique sequences using a nearest-neighbor algorithm that merged closely related sequences. Alignment of CDR3 sequences to IMGT reference sequences was used to assign V, D and J gene segments. Each retained sequence needed at least a six-nucleotide match to both a V gene segment and a J gene segment. A rearrangement was called productive if the CDR3 had no stop codons and remained in frame with V and J, and every other rearrangement was called non-productive. CDR3 was defined by IMGT convention, running from the second conserved V-encoded cysteine to the conserved J-encoded phenylalanine. The earlier analysis of 500 to 600 of the donors excluded sequences that lacked an unambiguous match to a single V gene segment. An earlier analysis of about 590 of the donors classified V segments as functional when productive rearrangements were above 56.7% and as segregating when the standard deviation between donors was above 5%. To diagnose cytomegalovirus status from the catalog of TCR beta chain sequences, a statistical classification framework was built. V and J gene assignment, in a later analysis, came from comparing TCR nucleotide sequences with IMGT/GENE-DB human TR gene sequences. The TCRdist pipeline was used in a later analysis to assign CDR3 sequences and most-parsimonious VDJ recombination scenarios. In a later analysis, every TCR beta chain was defined by the combination of its CDR3 amino acid sequence and its V-gene family, and reads without a unique V-gene family were dropped. In a later analysis, approximately 590 highly shared, low-generation-probability nucleotide sequences were removed to address suspected cross-contamination and a sequencing artifact. For each public chain, a later analysis derived a clonal expansion index from normalized ranks of inferred template counts within each repertoire. In a later analysis, generation probabilities were computed with a VDJ recombination model fitted to out-of-frame rearrangements, and the resulting probabilities were checked against IGoR. Hypergeometric tests were used in a later analysis to score TCR-TCR, TCR-HLA and TCR-CMV co-occurrence, with a repertoire-size bias correction applied to the TCR pairs. In a later analysis, false discovery rates were estimated by permuting HLA or CMV assignments 20 times. In a later analysis, co-occurring TCRs were grouped with DBSCAN, and TCRdist sequence similarity was added when clustering was performed within HLA-allele-positive subsets. Repertoires with fewer than 30,000 or more than 120,000 public chains were left out of co-occurrence clustering, as were about 5 repertoires with anomalous nucleotide sharing. As stored in TCRdb, this immuneACCESS dataset retains in-frame rearrangements with V and J assigned. A fraction of the clones does not appear; measured against another copy, unresolved V genes explain less than half of the discrepancy, and the remainder lacks a known reason. V, J and clone size are those of that table, while D and trimming were read from the DNA. Here the sample has fewer than 250,000 clones; over 60% occur a single time. The ten largest clones capture about 5% of the sample.

The origin of this receptor is a man in his thirties or forties in good health and CMV-seropositive. The sequenced sample was PBMCs. The rearranged segments are TRBV7-8 and TRBJ2-5, with the D gene call left open. The nucleotide sequence is TGTGCCAGCAGCTTGGTCCGGATGCTAGGAGAGACCCAGTACTTC. It translates as CASSLVRMLGETQYF.